This T cell receptor (beta chain) was recorded in a study of blood T cells in healthy people across ages (dated by TCRdb to between 2014 and 2017). Context from the whole study: In model experiments, template switching captured about one uniquely barcoded TCR beta cDNA molecule for every two T cells. To avoid experimental bias, donors of different ages were spread randomly across the sequencing lanes. To track age-related changes in TCR beta repertoire diversity, the study relied on deep sequencing normalized with unique cDNA molecular identifiers. Donors were grouped into four age groups: young (average approximately 15 years), middle-aged (about 40), aged (around 66) and long-lived (approximately 75). Two additional independent replicas of 1 million unique cDNA reads from the same blood draw were analyzed for two donors (one aged 18 to 29 and one aged 80 or older).

There are many counts of this clonotype. Its cognate antigen has yet to be identified. Qualities for individual bases were not recorded, and no much larger clone is one base off. What the authors observed across the whole study: The long-lived group showed more naive CD4+ T cells, fewer expanded clones and increased TCR diversity than the aged group, suggesting age selection. Observed TCR beta diversity correlated strongly with the percentage of naive T cells measured by flow cytometry. Because profiling used bulk unsorted PBMCs, naive and antigen-experienced compartments could not be compared conclusively. As age increased, observed TCR beta diversity per million T cells dropped in a roughly linear way, and a significant reduction was already evident by age about 40. Donor CMV infection status was unknown, potentially confounding age-related changes in expanded clonotypes. Total diversity estimates from one million sequenced T cells were considered lower bounds and underestimates.

From cysteine to valine, the CDR3 is 14 amino acids long. Left in the record is the CDR3 DNA by itself, 42 bases read in frame from the first base. V and J lose 6 bases and 1 base, and a span of 13 bases separates them. The library came from 5' RACE. Sequencing instrument: Illumina HiSeq 2500. A second PCR of 7 to 11 cycles was run with a J-beta primer mix and a sample-barcoded 5' primer. Each TCR beta cDNA molecule received a unique molecular identifier from a template-switch 5' adaptor carrying 12 random nucleotides. Each sample yielded at least 2.5 million CDR3-containing paired-end reads. The Mint cDNA synthesis kit, primed by a TRBC-specific oligonucleotide, was used to synthesize first-strand cDNA from all RNA. Following uracil-DNA glycosylase treatment, all cDNA underwent a first 18-cycle PCR with the universal primers M1SS and BC2_uni_R. The study's processing was this. Each sample was normalized by randomly selecting 1 million high-quality reads, each carrying a distinct molecular identifier. Instead of being binned into consensus sequences, reads that shared molecular identifiers were thrown out. MiTCR, run with a Q25 quality threshold and the strictest error-elimination algorithm, handled CDR3 identification, clonotype clustering and error correction. A nonparametric unseen species model with Euler transformation was used to estimate lower-bound total TCR beta diversity. TCRdb cleaned the public reads at Q25 with fastp, built clones with MiXCR and kept in-frame beta chains. Records with the same CDR3 protein are collapsed into one entry carrying the most frequent genes and DNA. The V and J calls reflect TCRdb's pipeline rather than the authors' work. The sample table contains just under 750,000 distinct CDR3 sequences; only one count was recorded for approximately 21% of them. Of the sample, around 22% falls within the top ten clones.

Systemically healthy Caucasian individuals from Russia, about 38 in total and aged 6 to 90 years, were included as donors. Each donor gave approximately 10 milliliters of peripheral blood, collected into EDTA-treated Vacutainer tubes. Ficoll-Paque density-gradient centrifugation was used to isolate PBMCs, with at least 7 million per sample. Total RNA was extracted from PBMCs with Trizol reagent, with at least 5.5 micrograms obtained per sample. The percentages of naive CD45RAhigh/CD27high T cells were determined by flow cytometry on a PBMC aliquot from every donor. This receptor was obtained from a man aged 65 to 79 in good health. The rearranged segments are TRBV12-3 or TRBV12-4 and TRBJ2-7; matching of 7 bases hints at TRBD1 as the D gene. Sequenced sample: blood. This receptor carries the CDR3 CASSLRGVSYEQYV. The nucleotides are TGTGCCAGCAGCCTCAGGGGGGTATCCTACGAGCAGTACGTC.